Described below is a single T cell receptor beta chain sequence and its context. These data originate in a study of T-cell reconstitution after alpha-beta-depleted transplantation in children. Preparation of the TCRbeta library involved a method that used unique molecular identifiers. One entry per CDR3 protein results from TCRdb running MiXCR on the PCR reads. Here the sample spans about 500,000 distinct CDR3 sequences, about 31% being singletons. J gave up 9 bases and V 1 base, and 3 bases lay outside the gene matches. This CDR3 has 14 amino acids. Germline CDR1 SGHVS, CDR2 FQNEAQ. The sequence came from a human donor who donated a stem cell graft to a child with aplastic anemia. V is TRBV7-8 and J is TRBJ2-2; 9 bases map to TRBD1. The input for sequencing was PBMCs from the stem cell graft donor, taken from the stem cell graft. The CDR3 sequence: CASSLGTGARELFF. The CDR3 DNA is TGTGCCAGCAGCTTAGGGACAGGGGCCAGGGAGCTGTTTTTT.